This TCR beta chain derives from a study of preoperative IRX-2 immunotherapy in early breast cancer. Generated by immunoSEQ multiplex PCR, the TCRdb table keeps only in-frame clones and is missing some. The table includes 25,000 to 30,000 clones, over 75% detected once. The length of the CDR3 is 15 residues. V lost 2 bases to trimming and J lost 2 bases, with 13 bases between them. Per the germline V gene, CDR1 is SGHVS and CDR2 is FNYEAQ. Treatment here: preoperative locoregional IRX-2 cytokine immunotherapy. Preoperative locoregional IRX-2 cytokine immunotherapy was tested in the phase Ib source study.

This TCR was recovered from a human donor with breast cancer. Collection took place from a patient treated with IRX-2 immunotherapy. J is TRBJ2-7 and V is TRBV7-6; a weak D match, TRBD2 (7 bases). The CDR3 DNA sequence: TGTGCCAGCAGCTTAAGTCACGGGGGGCCCTACGAGCAGTACTTC. Its protein is CASSLSHGGPYEQYF.